The text below deals with one TCR beta chain. Its specificity is not known. The sample originates from a study of cytomegalovirus exposure and HLA in healthy donors. Study summary: Earlier findings included some 120 million unique TCR beta sequences obtained from approximately 170 million T cells. HLA-typed donors were the source of tens of millions of unique TCRs, which an early data release held. Regarding the study as a whole: Researchers counted roughly 150 TCR beta chains as cytomegalovirus-associated.

PCR primers comprised 60 Vbeta and 13 Jbeta primers. Only in-frame clones appear in the TCRdb table, and some are missing; sequencing was by immunoSEQ multiplex PCR. The sample includes approximately 70,000 clones, 74% of them seen just once. Trimming removed 0 bases from V and 7 bases from J; junction bases left unmatched: 6. The CDR3 has 16 amino acids. Germline V lookup: CDR1 SGHNT, CDR2 YYREEE (reference sequence). The chain has TRBV5-4 and TRBJ2-1; 11 bases fit TRBD2. The TCR comes from a woman aged 55-69 years in good health and CMV-seropositive. The sequenced sample was PBMCs. CDR3 residues: CASSLELAGGGNEQFF. The CDR3 DNA is TGTGCCAGCAGCTTGGAGCTAGCGGGAGGTGGGAATGAGCAGTTCTTC.